This T cell receptor beta chain is from a study of brain metastases from non-small cell lung cancer. Concerning this clone: The antigen is undetermined.

The study, taken as a whole, reports: Brain metastases shared most TCR repertoire with primaries, with sparse T cells.

The assay was immunoSEQ multiplex PCR, and TCRdb's table has in-frame clones only and misses some. In the table there are 400 to 550 clones, around 90% of which are singletons. CDR1 SNHLY and CDR2 FYNNEI come from the germline V gene. The CDR3 is 14 amino acids. V lost 4 bases to trimming and J lost 1 base, with 11 bases between them. V is TRBV2 and J is TRBJ2-7; D is uncertain. Sequencing was done on a sample of primary lung tumor tissue. The origin of this receptor is a donor over 35 with non-small cell lung cancer. This CDR3 is CASSAMTVSYEQYF. Here the CDR3 DNA reads TGTGCCAGCAGTGCTATGACCGTTTCCTACGAGCAGTACTTC.